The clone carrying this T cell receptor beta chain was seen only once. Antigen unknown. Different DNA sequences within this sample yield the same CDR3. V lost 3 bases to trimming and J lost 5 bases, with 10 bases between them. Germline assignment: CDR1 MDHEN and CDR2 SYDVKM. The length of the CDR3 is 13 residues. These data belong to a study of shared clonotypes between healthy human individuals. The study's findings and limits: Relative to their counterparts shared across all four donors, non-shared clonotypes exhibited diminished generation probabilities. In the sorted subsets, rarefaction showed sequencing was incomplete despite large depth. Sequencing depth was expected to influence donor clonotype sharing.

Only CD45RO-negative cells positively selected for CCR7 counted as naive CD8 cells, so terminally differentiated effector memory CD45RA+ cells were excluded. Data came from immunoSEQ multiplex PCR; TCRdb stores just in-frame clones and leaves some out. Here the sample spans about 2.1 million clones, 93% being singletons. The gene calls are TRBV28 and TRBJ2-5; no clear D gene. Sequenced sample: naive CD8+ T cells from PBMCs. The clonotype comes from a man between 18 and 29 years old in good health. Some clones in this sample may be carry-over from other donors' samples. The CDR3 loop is CASSLAGRETQYF. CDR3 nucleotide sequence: TGTGCCAGCAGTTTGGCCGGCCGGGAGACCCAGTACTTC.